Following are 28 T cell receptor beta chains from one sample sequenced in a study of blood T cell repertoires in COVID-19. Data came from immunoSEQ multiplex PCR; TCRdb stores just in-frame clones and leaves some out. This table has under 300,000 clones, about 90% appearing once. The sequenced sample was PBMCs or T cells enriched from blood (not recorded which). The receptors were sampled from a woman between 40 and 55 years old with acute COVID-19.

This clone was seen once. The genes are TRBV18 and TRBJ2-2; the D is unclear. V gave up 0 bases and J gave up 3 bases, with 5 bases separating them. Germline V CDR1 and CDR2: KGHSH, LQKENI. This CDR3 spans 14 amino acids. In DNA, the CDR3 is TGTGCCAGCTCACCACCCCAGTACACCGGGGAGCTGTTTTTT. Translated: CASSPPQYTGELFF. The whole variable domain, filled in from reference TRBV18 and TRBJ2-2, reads NAGVMQNPRHLVRRRGQEARLRCSPMKGHSHVYWYRQLPEEGLKFMVYLQKENIIDESGMPKERFSAEFPKEGPSILRIQQVVRGDSAAYFCASSPPQYTGELFFGEGSRLTVL.

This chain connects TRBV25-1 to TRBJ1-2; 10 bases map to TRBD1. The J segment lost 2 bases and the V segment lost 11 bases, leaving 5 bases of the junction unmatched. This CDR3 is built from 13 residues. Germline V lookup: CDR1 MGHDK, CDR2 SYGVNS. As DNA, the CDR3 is TGTGCCGCGGGACAGGGGTGGAACTATGGCTACACCTTC. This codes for CAAGQGWNYGYTF.

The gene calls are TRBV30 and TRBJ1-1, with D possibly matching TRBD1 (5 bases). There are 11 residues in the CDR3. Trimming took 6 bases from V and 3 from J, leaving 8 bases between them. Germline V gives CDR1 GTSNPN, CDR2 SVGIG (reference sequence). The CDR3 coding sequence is TGTGCCTGCAGGGAGGACACTGAAGCTTTCTTT. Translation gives CACREDTEAFF. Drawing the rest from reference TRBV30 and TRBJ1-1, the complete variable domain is SQTIHQWPATLVQPVGSPLSLECTVEGTSNPNLYWYRQAAGRGLQLLFYSVGIGQISSEVPQNLSASRPQDRQFILSSKKLLLSDSGFYLCACREDTEAFFGQGTRLTVV.

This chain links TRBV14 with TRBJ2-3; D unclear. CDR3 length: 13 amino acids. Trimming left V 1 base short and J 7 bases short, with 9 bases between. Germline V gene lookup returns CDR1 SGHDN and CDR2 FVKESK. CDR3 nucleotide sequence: TGTGCCAGCAGCCAAGGCCTACCTAATACGCAGTATTTT. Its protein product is CASSQGLPNTQYF.

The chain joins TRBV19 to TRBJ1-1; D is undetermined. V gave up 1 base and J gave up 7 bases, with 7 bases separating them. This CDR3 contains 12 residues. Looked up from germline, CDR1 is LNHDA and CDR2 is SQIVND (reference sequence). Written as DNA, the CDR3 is TGTGCCAGTAGTATAGGAGGGAGTGAAGCTTTCTTT. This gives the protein CASSIGGSEAFF. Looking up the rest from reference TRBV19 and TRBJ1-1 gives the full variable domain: DGGITQSPKYLFRKEGQNVTLSCEQNLNHDAMYWYRQDPGQGLRLIYYSQIVNDFQKGDIAEGYSVSREKKESFPLTVTSAQKNPTAFYLCASSIGGSEAFFGQGTRLTVV.

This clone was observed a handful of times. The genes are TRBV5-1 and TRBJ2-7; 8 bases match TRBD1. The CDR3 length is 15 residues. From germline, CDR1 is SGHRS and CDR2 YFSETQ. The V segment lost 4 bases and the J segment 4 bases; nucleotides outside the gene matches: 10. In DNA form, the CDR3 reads TGCGCCAGCAGCGTTCTCGGACAGGGCATGTACGAGCAGTACTTC. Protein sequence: CASSVLGQGMYEQYF. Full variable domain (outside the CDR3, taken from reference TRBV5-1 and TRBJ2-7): KAGVTQTPRYLIKTRGQQVTLSCSPISGHRSVSWYQQTPGQGLQFLFEYFSETQRNKGNFPGRFSGRQFSNSRSEMNVSTLELGDSALYLCASSVLGQGMYEQYFGPGTRLTVT.

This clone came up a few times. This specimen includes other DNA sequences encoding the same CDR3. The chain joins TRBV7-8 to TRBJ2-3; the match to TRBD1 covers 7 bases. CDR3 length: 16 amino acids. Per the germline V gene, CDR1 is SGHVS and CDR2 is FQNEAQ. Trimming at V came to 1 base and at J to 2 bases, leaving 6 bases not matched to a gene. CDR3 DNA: TGTGCCAGCAGCTTAGTGACGGGACAGAACACAGATACGCAGTATTTT. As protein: CASSLVTGQNTDTQYF.

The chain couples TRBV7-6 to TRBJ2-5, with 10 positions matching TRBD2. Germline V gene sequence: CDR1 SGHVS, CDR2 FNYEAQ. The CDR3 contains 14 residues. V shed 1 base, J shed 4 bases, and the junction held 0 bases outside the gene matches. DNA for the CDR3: TGTGCCAGCAGCTTAGTAGCGGGAGGAGAGACCCAGTACTTC. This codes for CASSLVAGGETQYF.

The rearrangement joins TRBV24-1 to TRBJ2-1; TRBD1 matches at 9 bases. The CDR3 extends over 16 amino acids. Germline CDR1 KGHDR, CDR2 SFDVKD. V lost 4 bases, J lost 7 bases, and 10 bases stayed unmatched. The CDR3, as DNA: TGTGCCACCAGTGACCGGGACAGGGTACTCGGGAATGAGCAGTTCTTC. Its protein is CATSDRDRVLGNEQFF.

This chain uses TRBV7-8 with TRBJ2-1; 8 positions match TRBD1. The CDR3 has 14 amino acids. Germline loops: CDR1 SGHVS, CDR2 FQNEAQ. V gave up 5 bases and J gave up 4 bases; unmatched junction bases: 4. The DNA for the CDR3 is TGTGCCAGCAGCGCGAGGACAGGGTACAATGAGCAGTTCTTC. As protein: CASSARTGYNEQFF.

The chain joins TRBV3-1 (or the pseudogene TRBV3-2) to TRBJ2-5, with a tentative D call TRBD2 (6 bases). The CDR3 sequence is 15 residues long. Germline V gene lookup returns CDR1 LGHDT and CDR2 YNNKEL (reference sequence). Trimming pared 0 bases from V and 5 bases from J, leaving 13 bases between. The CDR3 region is CASSQDPAGYETQYF. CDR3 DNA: TGTGCCAGCAGCCAAGATCCAGCGGGTTATGAGACCCAGTACTTC.

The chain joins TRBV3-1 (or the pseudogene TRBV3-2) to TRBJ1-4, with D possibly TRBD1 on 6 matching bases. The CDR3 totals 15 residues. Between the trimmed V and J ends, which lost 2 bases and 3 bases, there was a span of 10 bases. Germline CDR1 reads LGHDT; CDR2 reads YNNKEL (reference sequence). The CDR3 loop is CASSQPGQANEKLFF. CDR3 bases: TGTGCCAGCAGCCAACCGGGACAAGCTAATGAAAAACTGTTTTTT.

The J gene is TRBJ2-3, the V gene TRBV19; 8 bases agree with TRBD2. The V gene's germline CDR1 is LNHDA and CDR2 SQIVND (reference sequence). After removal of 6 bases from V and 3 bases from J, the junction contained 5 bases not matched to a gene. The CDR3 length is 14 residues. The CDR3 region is CASRRTSRTDTQYF. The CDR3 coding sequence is TGTGCCAGTAGGCGGACTAGCAGGACAGATACGCAGTATTTT.

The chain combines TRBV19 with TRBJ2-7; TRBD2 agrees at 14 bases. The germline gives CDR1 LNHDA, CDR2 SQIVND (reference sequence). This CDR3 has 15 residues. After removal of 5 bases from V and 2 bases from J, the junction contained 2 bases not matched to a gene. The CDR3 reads CASSLTSGRAYEQYF. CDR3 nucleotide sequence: TGTGCCAGTAGTCTGACTAGCGGGAGGGCCTACGAGCAGTACTTC. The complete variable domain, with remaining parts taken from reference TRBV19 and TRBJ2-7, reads DGGITQSPKYLFRKEGQNVTLSCEQNLNHDAMYWYRQDPGQGLRLIYYSQIVNDFQKGDIAEGYSVSREKKESFPLTVTSAQKNPTAFYLCASSLTSGRAYEQYFGPGTRLTVT.

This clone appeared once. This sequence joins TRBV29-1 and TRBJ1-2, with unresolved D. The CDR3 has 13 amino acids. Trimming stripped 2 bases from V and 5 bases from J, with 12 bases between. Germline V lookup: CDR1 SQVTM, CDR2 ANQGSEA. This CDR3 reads CSVERREPYGYTF. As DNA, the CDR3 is TGCAGCGTTGAACGGAGAGAACCTTATGGCTACACCTTC.

The CDR3 DNA follows: TGTGCCTGGAGTTCGGACAGGGGGGGCTATAGCAATCAGCCCCAGCATTTT. Its protein product is CAWSSDRGGYSNQPQHF. The V gene is TRBV30, the J gene TRBJ1-5, with 10 bases matching TRBD1. The V segment lost 2 bases and the J segment 0 bases; nucleotides outside the gene matches: 7. Germline V gene sequence: CDR1 GTSNPN, CDR2 SVGIG (reference sequence). CDR3 length: 17 residues.

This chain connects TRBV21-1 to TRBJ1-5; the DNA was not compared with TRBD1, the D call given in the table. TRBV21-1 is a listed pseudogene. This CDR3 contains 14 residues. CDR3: CASRGQVSNQPQHF. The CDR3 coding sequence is TGTGCCAGCAGGGGACAGGTAAGCAATCAGCCCCAGCATTTT.

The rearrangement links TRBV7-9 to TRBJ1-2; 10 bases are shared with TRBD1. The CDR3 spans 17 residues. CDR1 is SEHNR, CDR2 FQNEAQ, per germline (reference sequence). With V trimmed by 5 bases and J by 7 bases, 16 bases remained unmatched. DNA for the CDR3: TGTGCCAGCAGCGATTATAGGTCCGGGACAGGGGTTTTTGGCTACACCTTC. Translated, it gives CASSDYRSGTGVFGYTF.

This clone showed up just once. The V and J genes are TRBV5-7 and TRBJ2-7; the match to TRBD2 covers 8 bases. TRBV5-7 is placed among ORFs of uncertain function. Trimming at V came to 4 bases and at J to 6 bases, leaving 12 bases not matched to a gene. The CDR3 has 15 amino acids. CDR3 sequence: CASSRGLVFYSEQYF. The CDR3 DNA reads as TGTGCCAGCAGCAGGGGACTAGTGTTCTATTCCGAGCAGTACTTC.

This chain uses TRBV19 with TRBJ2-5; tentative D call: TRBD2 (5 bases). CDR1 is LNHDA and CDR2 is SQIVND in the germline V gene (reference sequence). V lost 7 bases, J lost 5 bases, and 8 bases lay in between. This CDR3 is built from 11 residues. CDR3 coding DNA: TGTGCCAGTACTGACTACGAGACCCAGTACTTC. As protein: CASTDYETQYF.

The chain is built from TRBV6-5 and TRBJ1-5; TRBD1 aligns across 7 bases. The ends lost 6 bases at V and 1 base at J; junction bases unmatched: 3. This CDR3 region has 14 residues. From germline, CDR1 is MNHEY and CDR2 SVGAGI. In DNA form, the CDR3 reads TGTGCCAGCAGGCCACAGGGGAGCAATCAGCCCCAGCATTTT. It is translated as CASRPQGSNQPQHF.

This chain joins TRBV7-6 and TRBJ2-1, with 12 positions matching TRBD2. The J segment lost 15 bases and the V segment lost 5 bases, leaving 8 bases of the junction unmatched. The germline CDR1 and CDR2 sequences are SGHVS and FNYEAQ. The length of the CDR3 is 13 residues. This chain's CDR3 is CASSTRLAGVPFF. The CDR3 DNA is TGTGCCAGCAGCACAAGACTAGCGGGAGTTCCGTTCTTC.

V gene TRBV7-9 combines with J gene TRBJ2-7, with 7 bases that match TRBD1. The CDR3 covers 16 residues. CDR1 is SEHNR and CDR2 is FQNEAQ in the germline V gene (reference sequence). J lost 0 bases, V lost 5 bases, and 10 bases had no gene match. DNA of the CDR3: TGTGCCAGCAGCCCTCGACAGGGAAGAGCCTCCTACGAGCAGTACTTC. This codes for CASSPRQGRASYEQYF. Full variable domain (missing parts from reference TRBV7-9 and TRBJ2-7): DTGVSQNPRHKITKRGQNVTFRCDPISEHNRLYWYRQTLGQGPEFLTYFQNEAQLEKSRLLSDRFSAERPKGSFSTLEIQRTEQGDSAMYLCASSPRQGRASYEQYFGPGTRLTVT.

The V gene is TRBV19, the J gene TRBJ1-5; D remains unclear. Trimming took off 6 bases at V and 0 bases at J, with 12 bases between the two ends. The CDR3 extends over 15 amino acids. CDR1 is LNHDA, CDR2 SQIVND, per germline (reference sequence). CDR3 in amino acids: CASRRRGNSNQPQHF. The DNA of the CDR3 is TGTGCCAGTAGGCGGCGCGGGAATAGCAATCAGCCCCAGCATTTT.

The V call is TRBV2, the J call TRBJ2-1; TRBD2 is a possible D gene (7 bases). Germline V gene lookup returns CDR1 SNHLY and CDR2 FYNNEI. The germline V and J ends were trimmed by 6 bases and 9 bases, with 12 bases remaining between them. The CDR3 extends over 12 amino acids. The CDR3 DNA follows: TGTGCCAGCAGCGGACTAGGGGGTGAGCAGTTCTTC. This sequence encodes CASSGLGGEQFF. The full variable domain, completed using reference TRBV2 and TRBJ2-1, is EPEVTQTPSHQVTQMGQEVILRCVPISNHLYFYWYRQILGQKVEFLVSFYNNEISEKSEIFDDQFSVERPDGSNFTLKIRSTKLEDSAMYFCASSGLGGEQFFGPGTRLTVL.

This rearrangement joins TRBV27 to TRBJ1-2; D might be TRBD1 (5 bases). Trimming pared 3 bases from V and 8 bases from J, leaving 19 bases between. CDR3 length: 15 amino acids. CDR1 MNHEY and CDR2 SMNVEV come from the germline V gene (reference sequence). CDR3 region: CASSFTGAKAGGYTF. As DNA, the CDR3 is TGTGCCAGCAGTTTTACCGGGGCCAAAGCGGGGGGCTACACCTTC.

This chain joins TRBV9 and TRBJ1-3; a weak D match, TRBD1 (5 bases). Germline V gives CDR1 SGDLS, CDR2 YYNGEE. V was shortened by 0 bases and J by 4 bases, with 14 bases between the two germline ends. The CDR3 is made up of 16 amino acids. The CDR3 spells CASSVEGALYGNTIYF. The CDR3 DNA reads TGTGCCAGCAGCGTAGAAGGGGCCCTGTACGGAAACACCATATATTTT.

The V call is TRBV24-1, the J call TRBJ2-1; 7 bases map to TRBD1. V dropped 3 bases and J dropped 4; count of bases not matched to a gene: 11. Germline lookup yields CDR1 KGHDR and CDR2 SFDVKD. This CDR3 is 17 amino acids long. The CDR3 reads CATSDIRAGQAYNEQFF. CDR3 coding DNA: TGTGCCACCAGTGATATTCGGGCCGGACAGGCGTACAATGAGCAGTTCTTC.